The 14 T cell receptor beta chains reported below all come from one sample, sequenced in a study of T-cell memory formation after mild COVID-19. TCRdb re-derived calls from the 5' RACE reads in MiXCR, one entry per CDR3 protein. Among 250,000 to 300,000 distinct CDR3 sequences listed, approximately 18% were seen once. Sequencing used PBMCs or a T cell subset sorted from them (not recorded which). The receptors here all came from a man between 18 and 35 years old who had mild COVID-19 (a few samples of this study predate the infection). Cell type and time point are not known.

This clonotype was seen a few times. The chain carries TRBV4-1 and TRBJ1-1, with a tentative D call TRBD1 (5 bases). V lost 1 base to trimming and J lost 11 bases, with 14 bases between them. CDR1 and CDR2 (germline): MGHRA, YSYEKL. This CDR3 spans 13 amino acids. CDR3 DNA sequence: TGCGCCAGCAGCCAAGGAGTATGGGCAGGGGCTTTCTTT. Translation gives CASSQGVWAGAFF.

V is TRBV12-3 or TRBV12-4 and J is TRBJ2-7; D perhaps matches TRBD2 (7 bases). Trimming took 7 bases from V and 1 from J, leaving 14 bases between them. The CDR3 loop spans 14 amino acids. CDR3 sequence (DNA): TGTGCCAGCACTCCGGGGGGCCCGTCCTACGAGCAGTACTTC. Translation: CASTPGGPSYEQYF.

The chain is built from TRBV20-1 and TRBJ2-3; D uncertain. V lost 5 bases and J lost 7, with 7 bases in between. The CDR3 has 10 residues. Germline V lookup: CDR1 DFQATT, CDR2 SNEGSKA (reference sequence). The CDR3 loop reads CSAGPYTQYF. Written as DNA, the CDR3 is TGCAGTGCTGGACCCTATACGCAGTATTTT.

The rearrangement joins TRBV2 to TRBJ2-2; 8 bases align to TRBD1. The length of the CDR3 is 15 residues. Per germline, CDR1 SNHLY and CDR2 FYNNEI. Losses at the gene ends were 7 bases for V and 5 bases for J; bases not matched to a gene: 9. As DNA, the CDR3 is TGTGCCAGCAAGGTTGCGGGACAGGTAACCGGGGAGCTGTTTTTT. As protein: CASKVAGQVTGELFF.

The sample holds a few counts of this clonotype. The J gene is TRBJ2-3, the V gene TRBV20-1; 7 positions agree with TRBD1. Losses at the gene ends were 3 bases for V and 5 bases for J; bases not matched to a gene: 2. Germline CDR1 and CDR2: DFQATT and SNEGSKA (reference sequence). This CDR3 is 12 amino acids long. The CDR3 bases are TGCAGTGCTAGGACAGGGAGAGATACGCAGTATTTT. Protein sequence: CSARTGRDTQYF.

Here the CDR3 DNA reads TGCGCCAGCAGTGACCCCCCTATCTACGAGCAGTACGTC. Amino acids: CASSDPPIYEQYV. J is TRBJ2-7 and V is TRBV10-1; no clear D. Trimming stripped 3 bases from V and 3 bases from J, with 9 bases between. The CDR3 is 13 amino acids. In germline, CDR1 is WNHNN, CDR2 SYGVQD (reference sequence).

The chain has TRBV27 and TRBJ2-7; 7 bases are a match to TRBD1. V gave up 1 base and J gave up 6 bases; unmatched junction bases: 9. Germline CDR1 reads MNHEY; CDR2 reads SMNVEV (reference sequence). The CDR3 is made up of 15 amino acids. The CDR3 DNA reads TGTGCCAGCAGTTTATTAAACAGGGGCGATAGCGAGCAGTACTTC. Translated, it gives CASSLLNRGDSEQYF.

This chain links TRBV20-1 with TRBJ1-6, with 9 bases that match TRBD1. In germline, CDR1 is DFQATT, CDR2 SNEGSKA (reference sequence). The J segment lost 9 bases and the V segment lost 3 bases, leaving 6 bases of the junction unmatched. This CDR3 is built from 14 residues. CDR3 sequence (DNA): TGCAGTGCTAGCCTGACAGGGGGTGGTTCACCCCTCCACTTT. Translating it yields CSASLTGGGSPLHF.

This clonotype occurred many times. The chain recombines TRBV9 with TRBJ1-6, with D maybe TRBD1 (6 bases). Trimming took off 7 bases at V and 10 bases at J, with 12 bases between the two ends. This CDR3 is 12 amino acids long. The germline CDR1 and CDR2 sequences are SGDLS and YYNGEE. The CDR3 is CASFIRGSPLHF. In DNA form, the CDR3 reads TGTGCCAGCTTCATAAGGGGGTCACCCCTCCACTTT.

The rearrangement links TRBV7-3 to TRBJ1-5; D uncertain. The length of the CDR3 is 16 residues. Germline V CDR1 and CDR2: SGHTA, FQGTGA. Trimming pared 0 bases from V and 6 bases from J, leaving 15 bases between. The CDR3 DNA sequence: TGTGCCAGCAGCTTAACGTCGGGCAGCCTGGGTCAGCCCCAGCATTTT. Protein product: CASSLTSGSLGQPQHF.

This sequence joins TRBV5-1 and TRBJ2-1, with unresolved D. This CDR3 contains 12 residues. The ends were cut back, 7 bases at V and 0 bases at J, with 5 bases in the middle. The germline V gene has CDR1 SGHRS and CDR2 YFSETQ. The CDR3 DNA reads as TGCGCCAGCGGGGACTCCTACAATGAGCAGTTCTTC. Translating gives CASGDSYNEQFF.

The chain joins TRBV4-2 to TRBJ2-7, with TRBD1 matching 9 bases. CDR1 and CDR2 from the germline V gene are LGHNA and YNFKEQ. CDR3 length equals 15 residues. Losses at the gene ends were 6 bases for V and 0 bases for J; bases not matched to a gene: 6. The CDR3 nucleotides read TGTGCCAGCAGTTCCGGGACAGGGCCCTCCTACGAGCAGTACTTC. As protein: CASSSGTGPSYEQYF.

The chain is built from TRBV10-3 and TRBJ2-3; D might be TRBD1 or TRBD2, each matching 6 bases. The CDR3 length is 14 residues. Germline V gene sequence: CDR1 ENHRY, CDR2 SYGVKD. Trimming shortened V by 5 bases and J by 4 bases, and 13 bases separated the two germline ends. The CDR3 DNA sequence: TGTGCCATCAGTCTAGGGGGGCTGGCAGATACGCAGTATTTT. This codes for CAISLGGLADTQYF.

CDR3 nucleotide sequence: TGCGCCAGCAGAATGGGACAGGGCCAAGAGACCCAGTACTTC. The encoded protein is CASRMGQGQETQYF. J is TRBJ2-5 and V is TRBV5-1; TRBD1 agrees at 9 bases. V was clipped by 5 bases and J by 1 base; unmatched bases: 3. Germline V gene lookup returns CDR1 SGHRS and CDR2 YFSETQ. The CDR3 spans 14 residues.